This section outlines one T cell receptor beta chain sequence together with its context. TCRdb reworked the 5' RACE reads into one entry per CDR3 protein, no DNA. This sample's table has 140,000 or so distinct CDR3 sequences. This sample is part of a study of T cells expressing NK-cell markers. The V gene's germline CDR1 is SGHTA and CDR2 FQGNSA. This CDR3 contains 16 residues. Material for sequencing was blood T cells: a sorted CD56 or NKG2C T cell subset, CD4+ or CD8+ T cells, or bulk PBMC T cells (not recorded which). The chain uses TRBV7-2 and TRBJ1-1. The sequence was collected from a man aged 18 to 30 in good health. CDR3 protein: CASSQGLAGGVAEAFF.